The following is a T cell receptor beta chain sequence with its context. From germline, CDR1 is SGHTA and CDR2 FQGNSA. V lost 0 bases and J lost 4, with 12 bases in between. This CDR3 region has 15 residues. TCRdb's table, derived via immunoSEQ multiplex PCR, lists solely in-frame clones and lacks some. The table records 150,000 to 190,000 clones, 70% to 90% of them present only once. This sample was taken from a study of blood T cell repertoires in COVID-19. Study information: T cells, B-cell-depleted T cells, or PBMCs supplied cDNA or gDNA.

The chain combines TRBV7-2 with TRBJ1-1; D remains ambiguous. This receptor was taken from a woman aged 60 to 75 with COVID-19, enrolled during active disease. Input material: peripheral blood. In DNA, the CDR3 is TGTGCCAGCAGCTTAGCCACAGCCGTTGGCACTGAAGCTTTCTTT. Encoded protein: CASSLATAVGTEAFF.